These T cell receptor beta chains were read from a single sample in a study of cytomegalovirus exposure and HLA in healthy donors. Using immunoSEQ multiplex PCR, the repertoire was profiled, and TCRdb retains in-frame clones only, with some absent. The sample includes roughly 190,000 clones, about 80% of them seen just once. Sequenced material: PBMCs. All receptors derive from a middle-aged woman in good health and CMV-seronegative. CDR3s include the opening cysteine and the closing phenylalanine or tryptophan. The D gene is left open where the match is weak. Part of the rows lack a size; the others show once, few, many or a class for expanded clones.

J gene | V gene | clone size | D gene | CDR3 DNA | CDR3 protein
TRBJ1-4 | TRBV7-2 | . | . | TGTGCCAGCAGCCGAGGGGGGAGGGAGAGTGAAAAACTGTTTTTT | CASSRGGRESEKLFF
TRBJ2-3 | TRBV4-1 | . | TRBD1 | TGCGCCAGCAGCCCCTCAGGGGGACAAGATACGCAGTATTTT | CASSPSGGQDTQYF
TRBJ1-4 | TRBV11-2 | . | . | TGTGCCAGCAGCCCCCAACCTGGACAGTCTAATGAAAAACTGTTTTTT | CASSPQPGQSNEKLFF
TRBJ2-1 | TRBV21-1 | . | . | TGTGCCAGCAGCAAGCCGGGACTAGCTTGCGTTAGGTATGAGCAGTTCTTC | CASSKPGLACVRYEQFF
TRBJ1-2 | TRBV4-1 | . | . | TGCGCCAGCAGCCAGCCCCCGAGGGGAGGAGGCTACACCTTC | CASSQPPRGGGYTF
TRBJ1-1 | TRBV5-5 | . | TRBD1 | TGTGCCAGCAGCTTGGGAGCAGGGGGCATGAACACTGAAGCTTTCTTT | CASSLGAGGMNTEAFF
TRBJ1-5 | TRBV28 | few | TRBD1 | TGTGCCAGCAGTCAGATCTCGACAGGGGGGATTCAGCCCCAGCATTTT | CASSQISTGGIQPQHF
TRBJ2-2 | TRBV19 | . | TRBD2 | TGTGCCAGTACCGGAGGACTAGGAGCCGGGGAGCTGTTTTTT | CASTGGLGAGELFF
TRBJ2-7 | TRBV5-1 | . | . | TGCGCCAGCAGCTTGAGTGGAGGGGCCTACGAGCAGTACTTC | CASSLSGGAYEQYF
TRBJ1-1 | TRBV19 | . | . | TGTGCCAGTAGAGGGGAAATGAACACTGAAGCTTTCTTT | CASRGEMNTEAFF
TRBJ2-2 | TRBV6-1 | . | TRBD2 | TGTGCCAGCTCTAGCGGCCACACCGGGGAGCTGTTTTTT | CASSSGHTGELFF
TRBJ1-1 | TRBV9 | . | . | TGTGCCAGCAGCCCCGCCGTGAGCACTGAAGCTTTCTTT | CASSPAVSTEAFF
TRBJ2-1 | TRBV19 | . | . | TGTGCCAGTAGTATAGCTCAGCGTCAGGAGCAGTTCTTC | CASSIAQRQEQFF
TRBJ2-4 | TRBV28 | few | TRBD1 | TGTGCCAGCAGTCCCCGGGGACAGCTAAACATTCAGTACTTC | CASSPRGQLNIQYF
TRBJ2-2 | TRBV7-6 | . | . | TGTGCCAGCAGCTTAGATTGGCAGGGTAACACCGGGGAGCTGTTTTTT | CASSLDWQGNTGELFF
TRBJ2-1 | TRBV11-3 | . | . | TGTGCCAGCAGCTTCCGCACATTCAATGAGCAGTTCTTC | CASSFRTFNEQFF
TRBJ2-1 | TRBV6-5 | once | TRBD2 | TGTGCCAGCAGTTCGCGGACTAGCGGGAGCCCCCATGAGCAGTTCTTC | CASSSRTSGSPHEQFF
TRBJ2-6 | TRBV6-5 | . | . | TGTGCCAGCAGTTACTCAGGAGCGGGGGCCAACGTCCTGACTTTC | CASSYSGAGANVLTF
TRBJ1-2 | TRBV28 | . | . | TGTGCCAGCAGCCTCGGTGCAGGGTATCGGAAGGGCTACACCTTC | CASSLGAGYRKGYTF
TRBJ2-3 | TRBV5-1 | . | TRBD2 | TGCGCCAGCAGCTTGGACACTTTAGCGGGGAGCACAGATACGCAGTATTTT | CASSLDTLAGSTDTQYF
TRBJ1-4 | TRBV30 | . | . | TGTGCCTGGAGTGTACTCAATGAAAAACTGTTTTTT | CAWSVLNEKLFF
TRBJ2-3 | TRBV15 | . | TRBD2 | TGTGCCACCAGCAGAGTTGACGGGAGGAGCACAGATACGCAGTATTTT | CATSRVDGRSTDTQYF
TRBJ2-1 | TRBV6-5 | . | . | TGTGCCAGCAGTTACGGGGGGGCTGGGTACAATGAGCAGTTCTTC | CASSYGGAGYNEQFF
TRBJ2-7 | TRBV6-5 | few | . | TGTGCCAGCAGTTACAGAGAGGAGGGATCCGACGAGCAGTACTTC | CASSYREEGSDEQYF
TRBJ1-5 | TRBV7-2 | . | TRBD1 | TGTGCCAGCAGTTTCAGGGGGTTGGGAGATCAGCCCCAGCATTTT | CASSFRGLGDQPQHF
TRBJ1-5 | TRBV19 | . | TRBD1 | TGTGCCAGTAGTTTAAGCGGGACAGGGATCAATCAGCCCCAGCATTTT | CASSLSGTGINQPQHF
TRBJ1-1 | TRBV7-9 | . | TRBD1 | TGTGCCAGCAGCCCAACAGGACAGGCAAAAGCTTTCTTT | CASSPTGQAKAFF
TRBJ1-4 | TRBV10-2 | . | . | TGCGCCAGCAGTGAGCGAAACAGGGCGGGTGAAAAACTGTTTTTT | CASSERNRAGEKLFF
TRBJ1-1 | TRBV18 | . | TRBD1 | TGTGCCAGCTCACCGGGGACAGGGGACACTGAAGCTTTCTTT | CASSPGTGDTEAFF
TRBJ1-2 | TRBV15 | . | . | TGTGCCACCAGCAGAGACAGGGTGGGAGGCTACACCTTC | CATSRDRVGGYTF
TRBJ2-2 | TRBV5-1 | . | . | TGCGCCAGCAGCTTGGATCCGGTAACGACCGGGGAGCTGTTTTTT | CASSLDPVTTGELFF
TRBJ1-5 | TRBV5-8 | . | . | TGTGCCAGCAGCTCCCGTCTTCAGGTCGCGCAGCCCCAGCATTTT | CASSSRLQVAQPQHF
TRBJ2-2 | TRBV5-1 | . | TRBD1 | TGCGCCAGCAGCTTCGGGGACAGGAACACCGGGGAGCTGTTTTTT | CASSFGDRNTGELFF
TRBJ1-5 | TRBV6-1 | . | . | TGTGCCAGCACCCCTGGGAGGGTAGGTCAGCCCCAGCATTTT | CASTPGRVGQPQHF
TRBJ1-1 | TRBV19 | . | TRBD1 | TGTGCCAGTAGTGTCGGGACAGGGGGAATGAACACTGAAGCTTTCTTT | CASSVGTGGMNTEAFF
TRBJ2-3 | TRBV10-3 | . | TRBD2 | TGTGCCACTGACGGACTAGCGGGGGCCTCTGATACGCAGTATTTT | CATDGLAGASDTQYF
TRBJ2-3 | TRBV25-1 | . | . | TGTGCCAGCAGTGAAATAAACAGAGATACGCAGTATTTT | CASSEINRDTQYF
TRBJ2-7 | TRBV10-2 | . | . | TGCGCCAGCAGTCAGGAATTTTACGAGCAGTACTTC | CASSQEFYEQYF
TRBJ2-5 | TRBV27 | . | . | TGTGCCAGCCTGGGGGGAATCGACCAAGAGACCCAGTACTTC | CASLGGIDQETQYF
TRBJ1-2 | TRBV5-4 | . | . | TGTGCCAGCAGCCAAGGACAGTATGGCTACACCTTC | CASSQGQYGYTF
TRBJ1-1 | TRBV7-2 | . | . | TGTGCCAGCAGCTTTACTGTGACGGCCCCCGGGGCTTTCTTT | CASSFTVTAPGAFF
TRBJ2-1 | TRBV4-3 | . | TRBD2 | TGCGCCAGCAGCCAACTAGCGGTAAATTACAATGAGCAGTTCTTC | CASSQLAVNYNEQFF
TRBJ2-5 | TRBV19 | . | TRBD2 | TGTGCCAGTACTACTAGCGGGAAAGAGACCCAGTACTTC | CASTTSGKETQYF
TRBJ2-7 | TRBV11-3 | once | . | TGTGCCAGCAGCTATTTTCGAGGGTCCTACGAGCAGTACTTC | CASSYFRGSYEQYF
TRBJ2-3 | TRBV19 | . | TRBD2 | TGTGCCAGTACGGTCAACGGGGGGACGCAGTATTTT | CASTVNGGTQYF
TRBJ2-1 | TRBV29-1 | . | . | TGCAGCGTTGAAGTCGAAAGCGGGAATGAGCAGTTCTTC | CSVEVESGNEQFF
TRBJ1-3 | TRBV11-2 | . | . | TGTGCCAGCAGCCCCGAGGCCTCTGGAAACACCATATATTTT | CASSPEASGNTIYF
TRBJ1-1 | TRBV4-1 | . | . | TGCGCCAGCAGCCAAGATGGCGGAAACACTGAAGCTTTCTTT | CASSQDGGNTEAFF
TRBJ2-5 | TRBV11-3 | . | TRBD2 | TGTGCCAGCACGGGAGGCCCTCAAGAGACCCAGTACTTC | CASTGGPQETQYF
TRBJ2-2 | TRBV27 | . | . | TGTGCCAGCAGTTTATCTCCCCCCAGGGTCCCCGGGGAGCTGTTTTTT | CASSLSPPRVPGELFF
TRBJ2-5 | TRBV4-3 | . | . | TGCGCCAGCAGCCAAGATGTGCCCCGTGGCTGGTCCCAAGAGACCCAGTACTTC | CASSQDVPRGWSQETQYF
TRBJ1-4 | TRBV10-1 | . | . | TGCGCCAGCAGTGATACAGCAGCAACTAATGAAAAACTGTTTTTT | CASSDTAATNEKLFF
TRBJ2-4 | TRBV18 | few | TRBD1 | TGTGCCAGCTCACTAGGGACAGGGCCAGACATTCAGTACTTC | CASSLGTGPDIQYF
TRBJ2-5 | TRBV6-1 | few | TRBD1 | TGTGCCAGCCTAAACGACAGGGACCAAGAGACCCAGTACTTC | CASLNDRDQETQYF
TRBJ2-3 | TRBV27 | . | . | TGTGCCAGCAGTTCCCAGGCCAGGGCAGATACGCAGTATTTT | CASSSQARADTQYF
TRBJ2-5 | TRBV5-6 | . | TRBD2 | TGTGCCAGCAGCTCGGGACTAGCGGGAGCGGAGACCCAGTACTTC | CASSSGLAGAETQYF
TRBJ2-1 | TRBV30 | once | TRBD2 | TGTGCCTGGAGTATGGGCGGGAGTTTCAATGAGCAGTTCTTC | CAWSMGGSFNEQFF
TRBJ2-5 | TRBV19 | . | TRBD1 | TGTGCCAGTAGTGCAGACAGGGAAGAGACCCAGTACTTC | CASSADREETQYF